This T cell receptor (beta chain) derives from a study of brain T cells in children with intractable seizures. TCRdb keeps only in-frame clones here, not all; method: immunoSEQ multiplex PCR. This sample has 75,000 to 80,000 clones, with 85% to 95% found just once. The material sequenced was peripheral blood, taken at surgery. This TCR was sampled from a boy under two years old with tuberous sclerosis and intractable seizures.

The DNA of the CDR3 is TGTGCCAGCAGCGATCCCCCAGCAGGTAGCTACGAGCAGTACTTC. It encodes CASSDPPAGSYEQYF. This chain links TRBV6-5 with TRBJ2-7; no reliable D call. The length of the CDR3 is 15 residues. The V end was cut by 6 bases, the J end by 3 bases, with 18 bases between. The V gene's germline CDR1 is MNHEY and CDR2 SVGAGI.